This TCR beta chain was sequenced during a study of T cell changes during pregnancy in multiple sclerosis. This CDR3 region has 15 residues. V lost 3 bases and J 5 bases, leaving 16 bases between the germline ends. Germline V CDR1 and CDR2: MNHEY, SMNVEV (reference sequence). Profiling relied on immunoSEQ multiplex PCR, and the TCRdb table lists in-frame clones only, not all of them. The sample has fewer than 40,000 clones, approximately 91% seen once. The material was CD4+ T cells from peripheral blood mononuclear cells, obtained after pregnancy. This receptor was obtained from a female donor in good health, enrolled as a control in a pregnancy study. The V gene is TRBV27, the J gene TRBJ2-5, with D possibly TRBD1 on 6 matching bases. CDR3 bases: TGTGCCAGCAGTTTTAGTTGGGGGCCGGCGGAGACCCAGTACTTC. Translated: CASSFSWGPAETQYF.